This is a list of T cell receptor beta chains from one sample in a study of shared clonotypes between healthy human individuals. The table came from immunoSEQ multiplex PCR; TCRdb's copy has only in-frame clones and leaves some out. The sample holds around 200,000 clones; approximately 61% are singletons and the top ten take 10%. Sequencing used memory CD4+ T cells sorted from blood. The receptors here all came from a man aged 30 to 39 in good health. CDR3s include the opening cysteine and the closing phenylalanine or tryptophan. The D gene is left open where the match is weak. Some rows mark clone size as missing; the rest say once, few, many or name a class of expanded clone.

D: -; size: -; V: TRBV5-6; J: TRBJ1-5; CDR3: CASSPREGNQPQHF; DNA: TGTGCCAGCAGCCCACGTGAGGGTAATCAGCCCCAGCATTTT
D: TRBD2; size: few; V: TRBV30; J: TRBJ2-2; CDR3: CALTSAPGDTGELFF; DNA: TGTGCCTTAACTAGCGCTCCGGGGGACACCGGGGAGCTGTTTTTT
D: -; size: -; V: TRBV5-3; J: TRBJ2-7; CDR3: CARSLADPGDFPYEQYF; DNA: TGTGCCAGAAGCTTGGCCGATCCCGGGGACTTCCCTTACGAGCAGTACTTC
D: -; size: -; V: TRBV19; J: TRBJ1-5; CDR3: CASSQGLRGNQPQHF; DNA: TGTGCCAGTAGTCAGGGACTTCGGGGCAATCAGCCCCAGCATTTT
D: TRBD2; size: -; V: TRBV29-1; J: TRBJ2-2; CDR3: CSVAYGRGTGELFF; DNA: TGCAGCGTTGCGTACGGGAGGGGCACCGGGGAGCTGTTTTTT
D: -; size: -; V: TRBV6-1; J: TRBJ1-2; CDR3: CASNLGLGGGYTF; DNA: TGTGCCAGCAATCTAGGTTTGGGGGGAGGCTACACCTTC
D: -; size: -; V: TRBV10-3; J: TRBJ2-1; CDR3: CASGGGRDAYNEQFF; DNA: TGTGCCTCCGGGGGAGGTCGGGATGCCTACAATGAGCAGTTCTTC
D: -; size: many; V: TRBV21-1; J: TRBJ1-5; CDR3: CASSGSWTEHF; DNA: TGTGCCAGCAGCGGGTCGTGGACAGAGCATTTT
D: TRBD2; size: -; V: TRBV19; J: TRBJ2-3; CDR3: CASRLAGSDTQYF; DNA: TGTGCCAGTAGACTAGCGGGATCGGATACGCAGTATTTT
D: -; size: -; V: TRBV5-1; J: TRBJ2-5; CDR3: CASSVDSLVETQYF; DNA: TGCGCCAGCAGCGTGGACAGTTTGGTGGAGACCCAGTACTTC
D: -; size: few; V: TRBV10-3; J: TRBJ2-6; CDR3: CAIGGPNSGANVLTF; DNA: TGTGCCATTGGCGGACCGAACTCTGGGGCCAACGTCCTGACTTTC
D: TRBD2; size: -; V: TRBV7-8; J: TRBJ2-5; CDR3: CAVSSGRMETQYF; DNA: TGTGCCGTTTCTAGCGGGAGGATGGAGACCCAGTACTTC
D: -; size: -; V: TRBV7-2; J: TRBJ1-1; CDR3: CASSSHRAGVAEAFF; DNA: TGTGCCAGCAGCTCCCACAGGGCGGGGGTCGCTGAAGCTTTCTTT
D: -; size: -; V: TRBV10-3; J: TRBJ1-2; CDR3: CAISEGDYGYTF; DNA: TGTGCCATCAGTGAAGGAGACTATGGCTACACCTTC
D: TRBD1; size: -; V: TRBV7-9; J: TRBJ2-1; CDR3: CASSPTGGLYEQFF; DNA: TGTGCCAGCAGCCCAACAGGGGGCCTGTATGAGCAGTTCTTC
D: -; size: -; V: TRBV29-1; J: TRBJ2-4; CDR3: CSVESSKNIQYF; DNA: TGCAGCGTGGAGAGTTCTAAAAACATTCAGTACTTC
D: TRBD1; size: -; V: TRBV5-1; J: TRBJ2-7; CDR3: CASSGGQANPYEQYF; DNA: TGCGCCAGCAGCGGCGGACAGGCTAACCCCTACGAGCAGTACTTC
D: -; size: -; V: TRBV7-2; J: TRBJ2-2; CDR3: CASSLALGVVGGELFF; DNA: TGTGCCAGCAGCTTAGCGCTAGGGGTAGTTGGCGGGGAGCTGTTTTTT
D: TRBD2; size: few; V: TRBV5-1; J: TRBJ2-6; CDR3: CASSPRWGSGNSGANVLTF; DNA: TGCGCCAGCAGCCCTCGGTGGGGCAGCGGGAACTCTGGGGCCAACGTCCTGACTTTC
D: TRBD1; size: few; V: TRBV7-2; J: TRBJ1-1; CDR3: CASSLAGTGVGTEAFF; DNA: TGTGCCAGCAGCTTAGCAGGGACAGGGGTCGGGACTGAAGCTTTCTTT
D: -; size: -; V: TRBV5-1; J: TRBJ2-7; CDR3: CASSLAGVSYEQYF; DNA: TGCGCCAGCAGCTTGGCAGGGGTTTCTTACGAGCAGTACTTC
D: -; size: -; V: TRBV2; J: TRBJ2-7; CDR3: CASRRGNQYEQYF; DNA: TGTGCCAGCAGACGAGGCAACCAGTACGAGCAGTACTTC
D: -; size: -; V: TRBV6-4; J: TRBJ2-7; CDR3: CASSDSRSTQGIFYEQYF; DNA: TGTGCCAGCAGTGACTCCAGAAGCACCCAGGGAATTTTCTACGAGCAGTACTTC
D: TRBD1; size: many; V: TRBV2; J: TRBJ2-2; CDR3: CASVWDRDTGELFF; DNA: TGTGCCAGCGTCTGGGACAGAGACACCGGGGAGCTGTTTTTT
D: -; size: few; V: TRBV5-4; J: TRBJ2-3; CDR3: CASSLLTTDTQYF; DNA: TGTGCCAGCAGCTTGTTGACGACAGATACGCAGTATTTT
D: -; size: -; V: TRBV11-2; J: TRBJ2-1; CDR3: CASSLLQGSVNEQFF; DNA: TGTGCCAGCAGCTTATTGCAGGGTTCAGTCAATGAGCAGTTCTTC
D: -; size: many; V: TRBV2; J: TRBJ2-7; CDR3: CMGGTSSYEQYF; DNA: TGTATGGGGGGAACGAGCTCCTACGAGCAGTACTTC
D: TRBD1; size: few; V: TRBV2; J: TRBJ2-3; CDR3: CAGGQGLDTDTQYF; DNA: TGTGCCGGGGGACAGGGACTCGACACAGATACGCAGTATTTT
D: TRBD2; size: -; V: TRBV6-6; J: TRBJ2-2; CDR3: CASSSAGGLYTGELFF; DNA: TGTGCCAGCAGTTCGGCGGGAGGGCTGTACACCGGGGAGCTGTTTTTT
D: -; size: -; V: TRBV28; J: TRBJ2-1; CDR3: CASSSPGQLSNEQFF; DNA: TGTGCCAGCAGTTCACCGGGACAACTCTCTAATGAGCAGTTCTTC
D: -; size: -; V: TRBV29-1; J: TRBJ2-1; CDR3: CSVVPGGDEQFF; DNA: TGCAGCGTCGTGCCCGGAGGCGATGAGCAGTTCTTC
D: -; size: few; V: TRBV6-1; J: TRBJ2-7; CDR3: CASTGYGEQYF; DNA: TGTGCCAGCACCGGGTACGGCGAGCAGTACTTC
D: -; size: -; V: TRBV6-1; J: TRBJ2-1; CDR3: CASSETRVRNEQFF; DNA: TGTGCCAGCAGTGAGACTAGGGTCCGCAATGAGCAGTTCTTC
D: -; size: -; V: TRBV2; J: TRBJ2-5; CDR3: CASSEEETQYF; DNA: TGTGCCAGCAGTGAAGAGGAGACCCAGTACTTC
D: -; size: -; V: TRBV29-1; J: TRBJ1-1; CDR3: CSALTGKPEAFF; DNA: TGCAGCGCCCTAACAGGGAAGCCTGAAGCTTTCTTT
D: TRBD1; size: -; V: TRBV6-4; J: TRBJ1-1; CDR3: CASSPGGQGDTEAFF; DNA: TGTGCCAGCAGTCCCGGGGGACAGGGGGACACTGAAGCTTTCTTT
D: -; size: -; V: TRBV5-1; J: TRBJ1-4; CDR3: CASSLGEWNEKLFF; DNA: TGCGCCAGCAGCTTGGGGGAGTGGAATGAAAAACTGTTTTTT
D: TRBD1; size: few; V: TRBV29-1; J: TRBJ1-2; CDR3: CSVKLGQGSYGYTF; DNA: TGCAGCGTTAAACTCGGACAGGGGAGCTATGGCTACACCTTC
D: -; size: few; V: TRBV28; J: TRBJ2-1; CDR3: CASSFGGISYEQFF; DNA: TGTGCCAGCAGTTTCGGCGGGATCAGCTATGAGCAGTTCTTC
D: TRBD2; size: -; V: TRBV6-6; J: TRBJ2-5; CDR3: CASSSIAGGRKTQYF; DNA: TGTGCCAGCAGTTCAATAGCGGGAGGAAGAAAGACCCAGTACTTC
D: -; size: -; V: TRBV6-5; J: TRBJ2-1; CDR3: CASRAGRYNEQFF; DNA: TGTGCCAGCAGGGCAGGCAGATACAATGAGCAGTTCTTC
D: TRBD1; size: few; V: TRBV6-1; J: TRBJ1-5; CDR3: CASSERRQGKSNQPQHF; DNA: TGTGCCAGCAGTGAACGACGACAGGGTAAAAGCAATCAGCCCCAGCATTTT
D: -; size: -; V: TRBV4-3; J: TRBJ1-3; CDR3: CASSPKTGQRTGNTIYF; DNA: TGCGCCAGCAGCCCAAAAACAGGGCAAAGAACTGGAAACACCATATATTTT
D: -; size: -; V: TRBV5-4; J: TRBJ2-5; CDR3: CASSLVGFQETQYF; DNA: TGTGCCAGCAGCTTGGTGGGGTTCCAAGAGACCCAGTACTTC
D: -; size: once; V: TRBV4-3; J: TRBJ1-2; CDR3: CASSQDLASRWYGYTF; DNA: TGCGCCAGCAGCCAAGATCTGGCATCCCGCTGGTATGGCTACACCTTC
D: TRBD1; size: -; V: TRBV5-1; J: TRBJ2-3; CDR3: CASSLVGQGGDTQYF; DNA: TGCGCCAGCAGCTTGGTGGGACAGGGGGGAGATACGCAGTATTTT
D: TRBD1; size: -; V: TRBV28; J: TRBJ1-5; CDR3: CASNRPGQGGQPQHF; DNA: TGTGCCAGCAATCGACCGGGACAGGGTGGTCAGCCCCAGCATTTT
D: -; size: many; V: TRBV7-2; J: TRBJ2-1; CDR3: CASSLGQNNEQFF; DNA: TGTGCCAGCAGCTTAGGACAGAACAATGAGCAGTTCTTC
D: -; size: -; V: TRBV25-1; J: TRBJ2-7; CDR3: CASSTQSQGGEQYF; DNA: TGTGCCAGCAGTACTCAATCTCAGGGAGGCGAGCAGTACTTC